The 12 T cell receptor beta chains listed next were all sequenced from one sample in a study of T cell repertoires in cytomegalovirus infection. Their recognized antigens are unknown. TCRdb recomputed calls from the reads with MiXCR, one row per CDR3 protein. The sample holds 750,000 to 900,000 distinct CDR3 sequences; just under 30% are singletons and the top ten take around 13%. Source: cultured CD8+ T cells from PBMCs, taken from culture after CMV antigen stimulation. Receptors were obtained from a human donor in good health (CMV status not recorded). Some clones in this sample may be carry-over from other donors' samples.

V usage is TRBV20-1 and J usage is TRBJ1-1; D ambiguous. The V end was cut by 2 bases, the J end by 6 bases, with 7 bases between. CDR1 and CDR2 (germline): DFQATT, SNEGSKA (reference sequence). The CDR3 is 11 residues long. The chain's CDR3 is CSARPTAEAFF. DNA for the CDR3: TGCAGTGCTAGACCCACGGCTGAAGCTTTCTTT.

This clonotype appeared many times. The V call is TRBV7-8, the J call TRBJ1-1; weak D call: TRBD1 (6 bases). The CDR3 loop spans 14 amino acids. Trimming removed 5 bases at V and 6 bases at J, with 16 bases between. Germline V gives CDR1 SGHVS, CDR2 FQNEAQ. The CDR3 reads CASSREGGTPEAFF. CDR3 nucleotides: TGTGCCAGCAGCCGGGAGGGGGGCACCCCTGAAGCTTTCTTT.

This clonotype was counted only a few times. CDR3 sequence (DNA): TGCAGCGTTGAAGCTACAGGGGATGAGCAGTTCTTC. Its translation is CSVEATGDEQFF. The chain recombines TRBV29-1 with TRBJ2-1; 7 positions agree with TRBD1. Germline values: CDR1 SQVTM, CDR2 ANQGSEA. V was pared by 1 base and J by 8 bases, with 2 bases of the junction left unmatched. CDR3 length: 12 amino acids.

This clonotype was detected ten times or more. The chain joins TRBV7-2 to TRBJ2-5; 12 nucleotides align to TRBD2. The V gene's germline CDR1 is SGHTA and CDR2 FQGNSA. The CDR3 is made up of 17 amino acids. V lost 4 bases to trimming and J lost 5 bases; unmatched junction nucleotides: 11. The CDR3 DNA reads TGTGCCAGCAGCTCGCTAGCGGGGGGGATCAACTCTGAGACCCAGTACTTC. The encoded protein is CASSSLAGGINSETQYF.

The chain has TRBV27 and TRBJ1-5; D gene uncertain. Germline lookup yields CDR1 MNHEY and CDR2 SMNVEV (reference sequence). CDR3 length: 15 amino acids. V was cut by 5 bases and J by 5 bases, with 16 bases left in between. This chain's CDR3 is CASSPLEERDQPQHF. CDR3 DNA sequence: TGTGCCAGCAGTCCTTTGGAGGAGAGGGATCAGCCCCAGCATTTT.

This clonotype was seen repeatedly, ten times or more. V gene TRBV7-2 combines with J gene TRBJ2-3; 7 bases are a match to TRBD2. The junction had 16 bases not matched to a gene; V was cut back by 4 bases and J by 0 bases. From germline, CDR1 is SGHTA and CDR2 FQGNSA. The CDR3 covers 19 residues. The CDR3 spells CASSSPSGGFISSTDTQYF. The CDR3 DNA follows: TGTGCCAGCAGCTCCCCCTCGGGGGGATTTATCTCTAGCACAGATACGCAGTATTTT.

This clonotype was counted only a few times. The chain employs TRBV6-6 and TRBJ2-2; 11 nucleotides line up with TRBD2. V lost 5 bases, J lost 6 bases, and 5 bases stayed unmatched. Germline V gene lookup returns CDR1 MNHNY and CDR2 SVGAGI (reference sequence). This CDR3 region has 15 residues. CDR3 sequence (DNA): TGTGCCAGCAGTACTGGGACTAGCGGACCCGGGGAGCTGTTTTTT. Protein: CASSTGTSGPGELFF.

This sequence joins TRBV12-3 or TRBV12-4 and TRBJ2-1; 9 nucleotides line up with TRBD1. Trimming took 6 bases from V and 3 from J; bases not matched to a gene: 3. The CDR3 runs to 14 residues. The CDR3: CASRPTGGYNEQFF. CDR3 in DNA: TGTGCCAGCAGACCGACAGGGGGCTACAATGAGCAGTTCTTC.

V is TRBV6-6 and J is TRBJ1-1; the D is unclear. V was trimmed by 0 bases and J by 10 bases, leaving 12 bases between them. Germline assignment: CDR1 MNHNY and CDR2 SVGAGI (reference sequence). The CDR3 has 13 residues. The CDR3 sequence is CASSYSSWVRAFF. The DNA of the CDR3 is TGTGCCAGCAGTTACTCGAGTTGGGTCAGAGCTTTCTTT.

This clonotype has only a few counts. This chain links TRBV24-1 with TRBJ1-5, with D perhaps TRBD1 (5 bases). The CDR3 contains 15 residues. Trimming removed 4 bases at V and 6 bases at J, with 15 bases between. Germline V CDR1 and CDR2: KGHDR, SFDVKD. In DNA form, the CDR3 reads TGTGCCACCAGTGACTCCGACTCGAGGGGTCAGCCCCAGCATTTT. Translation: CATSDSDSRGQPQHF.

The V call is TRBV4-1, the J call TRBJ1-1; D gene uncertain. CDR3 size: 13 residues. Trimming took 1 base from V and 11 from J, leaving 14 bases between them. Germline V gene sequence: CDR1 MGHRA, CDR2 YSYEKL. The CDR3 coding sequence is TGCGCCAGCAGCCAAGCACTTAAGGACCCGGCTTTCTTT. Protein product: CASSQALKDPAFF.

This chain connects TRBV28 to TRBJ1-2; no clear D. The length of the CDR3 is 14 residues. CDR1 and CDR2 from the germline V gene are MDHEN and SYDVKM. V lost 2 bases and J 8 bases, leaving 15 bases between the germline ends. CDR3 sequence (DNA): TGTGCCAGCAGTTTACTTCGTCGGGGAGAGGGCTACACCTTC. Protein product: CASSLLRRGEGYTF.